These 7 T cell receptor beta chains share one sample of origin, sequenced in a study of regulatory T cells in long-lasting Graves disease. Regarding time point: newly diagnosed GD, antithyroid drugs for less than 3 months. From RNA extracted from PBMCs, the TCR library was made. HTBI primers from iRepertoire and Arm-PCR of CDR3 regions yielded the TCR beta libraries. From the multiplex PCR reads, TCRdb called clonotypes with MiXCR, one entry per CDR3 protein. The repertoire holds 450,000 to 650,000 distinct CDR3 sequences, with about 16% as singletons. A further study also used this sample, focusing on T cells in Graves' hyperthyroidism and ophthalmopathy.

Specimen: peripheral blood mononuclear cells (PBMCs), collected at new diagnosis, from a patient treated with antithyroid drugs. All receptors come from a woman in her forties or fifties with Graves disease.

This clonotype was observed at least ten times. The V call is TRBV6-5, the J call TRBJ1-2; TRBD1 is a possible D gene (5 bases). CDR1 is MNHEY, CDR2 SVGAGI, per germline. Trimming shortened V by 2 bases and J by 3 bases, and 19 bases separated the two germline ends. There are 17 residues in the CDR3. The CDR3, as DNA: TGTGCCAGCAGTTACCCCTCCTCAATCGGGGGGTACTATGGCTACACCTTC. This encodes CASSYPSSIGGYYGYTF.

In its sample, this clonotype was seen a few times. This chain joins TRBV10-3 and TRBJ2-2; no clear D gene. The CDR3 extends over 14 amino acids. V was pared by 2 bases and J by 6 bases, with 10 bases between. The germline CDR1 and CDR2 sequences are ENHRY and SYGVKD. The CDR3 coding sequence is TGTGCCATCAGTGAGGCACATGGGGCCGGGGAGCTGTTTTTT. Amino acids: CAISEAHGAGELFF.

The chain uses TRBV7-2 and TRBJ2-5; the D gene is possibly TRBD1 (5 bases). V was trimmed by 2 bases and J by 7 bases, leaving 14 bases between them. CDR1 and CDR2 (germline): SGHTA, FQGNSA. The CDR3 runs to 14 residues. CDR3 residues: CASSLTRGQGTQYF. CDR3 sequence (DNA): TGTGCCAGCAGCTTAACTCGAGGCCAGGGGACCCAGTACTTC.

This clonotype was picked up many times. The chain uses TRBV10-3 and TRBJ2-7, with 7 nucleotides matching TRBD1. The CDR3 extends over 13 amino acids. The V gene end was trimmed by 10 bases and the J gene end by 1 base; junction bases not matched to a gene: 7. Germline-derived CDR1 and CDR2 are ENHRY and SYGVKD. The CDR3 region has the DNA TGTGCCACCATTCCGGGACAGTCCTACGAGCAGTACTTC. Translation gives CATIPGQSYEQYF.

This chain connects TRBV25-1 to TRBJ2-6; D may match TRBD1 or TRBD2 (5 bases each). V was pared by 2 bases and J by 0 bases, with 17 bases between. Germline CDR1 and CDR2: MGHDK and SYGVNS. The CDR3 sequence is 19 residues long. CDR3 in amino acids: CASSERTGDGSSGANVLTF. Here the CDR3 DNA reads TGTGCCAGCAGTGAACGCACCGGGGACGGTAGCTCTGGGGCCAACGTCCTGACTTTC.

This clonotype was seen just once. This could be a read error, since a much larger clone is one nucleotide away. This rearrangement joins TRBV5-5 to TRBJ2-7, with 9 nucleotides matching TRBD1. The CDR3 is made up of 14 amino acids. Germline V gives CDR1 SGHKS, CDR2 YYEKEE (reference sequence). V lost 4 bases to trimming and J lost 6 bases; unmatched junction nucleotides: 8. The CDR3 coding sequence is TGTGCCAGCAGCGTCGGGACAGGGAGGGGCGAGCAGTACTTC. Translated, it gives CASSVGTGRGEQYF.

This clonotype showed up many times. The gene calls are TRBV28 and TRBJ1-1; the D is unclear. The germline V and J ends were trimmed by 5 bases and 2 bases, with 12 bases remaining between them. The CDR3 has 14 residues. Germline V gene lookup returns CDR1 MDHEN and CDR2 SYDVKM. The CDR3 region has the DNA TGTGCCAGCAGTGTTACAGTGACTAACACTGAAGCTTTCTTT. Translating it yields CASSVTVTNTEAFF. The variable domain in full, with the rest retrieved from reference TRBV28 and TRBJ1-1, is DVKVTQSSRYLVKRTGEKVFLECVQDMDHENMFWYRQDPGLGLRLIYFSYDVKMKEKGDIPEGYSVSREKKERFSLILESASTNQTSMYLCASSVTVTNTEAFFGQGTRLTVV.